The clone carrying this TCR beta chain is classed as medium-sized (0.01 to 0.1%). Deletions cut 3 bases from V and 2 bases from J, with 8 bases between. Germline-derived CDR1 and CDR2 are SGHAT and FQNNGV. The CDR3 length is 14 residues. As the template, RNA transcripts were used to amplify TCR beta CDR3 regions. The workflow started with a first-round RT-PCR run with HTBI primers and then moved on to a second-round multiplex PCR. TCRdb processed the multiplex PCR reads anew with MiXCR; each CDR3 protein has one entry. Of about 14,000 distinct CDR3 sequences listed, roughly 50% are singletons. The entry originates in a study of Graves' ophthalmopathy and Graves' hyperthyroidism.

The rearrangement uses TRBV11-2 and TRBJ2-1, with a possible D match to TRBD2 (5 bases). The sequenced sample was peripheral blood. This TCR came from a young woman with Graves' ophthalmopathy. CDR3 nucleotides: TGTGCCAGCAGCTTTCCGGAGGCCTACAATGAGCAGTTCTTC. This gives the protein CASSFPEAYNEQFF. The variable domain in full, completed from reference TRBV11-2 and TRBJ2-1, reads EAGVAQSPRYKIIEKRQSVAFWCNPISGHATLYWYQQILGQGPKLLIQFQNNGVVDDSQLPKDRFSAERLKGVDSTLKIQPAKLEDSAVYLCASSFPEAYNEQFFGPGTRLTVL.